This T cell receptor beta chain comes out of a study of T cells in localized non-small cell lung cancer. With respect to this clone: What it recognizes is unknown.

The table came from immunoSEQ multiplex PCR; TCRdb's copy has only in-frame clones and leaves some out. The sample lists about 70,000 clones, around 85% occurring once. Overall study results and limits: T cell clonality was highest in uninvolved adjacent lung, above tumor.

The sequences come from peripheral blood, collected before any cancer treatment. The clonotype comes from a male donor older than 55 with stage III squamous cell lung carcinoma.

This CDR3 reads CASSLDPREEDTQYF. The CDR3 nucleotides read TGTGCCAGCAGCTTGGATCCCAGGGAAGAAGATACGCAGTATTTT. J is TRBJ2-3 and V is TRBV5-6; D possibly corresponds to TRBD1 (5 bases). The germline V gene encodes CDR1 SGHDT and CDR2 YYEEEE. The CDR3 has 15 residues. Trimming pared 0 bases from V and 5 bases from J, leaving 13 bases between.